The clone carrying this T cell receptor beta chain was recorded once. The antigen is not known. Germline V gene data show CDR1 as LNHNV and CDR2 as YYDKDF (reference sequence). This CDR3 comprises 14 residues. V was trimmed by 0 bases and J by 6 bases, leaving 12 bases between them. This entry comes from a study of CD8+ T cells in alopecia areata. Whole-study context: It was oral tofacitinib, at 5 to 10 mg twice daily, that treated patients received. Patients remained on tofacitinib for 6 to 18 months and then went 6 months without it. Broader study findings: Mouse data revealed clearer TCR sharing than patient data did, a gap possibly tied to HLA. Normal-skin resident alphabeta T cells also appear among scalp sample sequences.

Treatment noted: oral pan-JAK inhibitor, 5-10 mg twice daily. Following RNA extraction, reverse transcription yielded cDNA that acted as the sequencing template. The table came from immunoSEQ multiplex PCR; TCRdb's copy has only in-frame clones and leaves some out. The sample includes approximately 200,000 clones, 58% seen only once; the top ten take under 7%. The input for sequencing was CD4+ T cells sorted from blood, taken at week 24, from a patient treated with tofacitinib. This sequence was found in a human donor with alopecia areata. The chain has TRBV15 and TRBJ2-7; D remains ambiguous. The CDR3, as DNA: TGTGCCACCAGCAGAGATCTCGAGGCCTCCGAGCAGTACTTC. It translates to CATSRDLEASEQYF. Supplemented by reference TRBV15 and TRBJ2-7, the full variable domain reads DAMVIQNPRYQVTQFGKPVTLSCSQTLNHNVMYWYQQKSSQAPKLLFHYYDKDFNNEADTPDNFQSRRPNTSFCFLDIRSPGLGDTAMYLCATSRDLEASEQYFGPGTRLTVT.